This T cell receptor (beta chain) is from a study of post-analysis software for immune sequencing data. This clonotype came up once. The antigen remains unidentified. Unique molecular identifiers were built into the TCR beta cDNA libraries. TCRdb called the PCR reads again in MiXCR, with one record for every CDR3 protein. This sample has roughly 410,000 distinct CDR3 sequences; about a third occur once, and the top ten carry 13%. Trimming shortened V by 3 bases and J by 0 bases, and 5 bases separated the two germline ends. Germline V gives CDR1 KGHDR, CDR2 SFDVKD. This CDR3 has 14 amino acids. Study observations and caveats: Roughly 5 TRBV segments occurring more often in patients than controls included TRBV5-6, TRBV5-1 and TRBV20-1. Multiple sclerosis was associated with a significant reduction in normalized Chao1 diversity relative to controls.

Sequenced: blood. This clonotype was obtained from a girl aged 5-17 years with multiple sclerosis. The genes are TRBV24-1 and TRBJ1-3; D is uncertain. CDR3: CATSDRNSGNTIYF. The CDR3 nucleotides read TGTGCCACCAGTGATCGTAACTCTGGAAACACCATATATTTT.